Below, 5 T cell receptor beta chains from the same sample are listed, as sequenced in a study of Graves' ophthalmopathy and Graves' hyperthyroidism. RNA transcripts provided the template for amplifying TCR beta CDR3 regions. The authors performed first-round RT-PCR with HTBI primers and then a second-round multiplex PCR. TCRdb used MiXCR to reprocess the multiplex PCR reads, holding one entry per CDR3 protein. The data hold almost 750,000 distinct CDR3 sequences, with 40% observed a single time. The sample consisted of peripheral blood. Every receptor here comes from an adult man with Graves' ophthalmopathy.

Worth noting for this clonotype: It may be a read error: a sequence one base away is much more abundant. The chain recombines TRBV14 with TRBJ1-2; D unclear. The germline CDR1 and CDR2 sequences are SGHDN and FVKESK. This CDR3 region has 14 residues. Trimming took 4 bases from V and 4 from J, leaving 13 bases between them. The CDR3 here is CASSREWGGYGYTF. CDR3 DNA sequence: TGTGCCAGCAGCCGAGAATGGGGAGGCTATGGCTACACCTTC.

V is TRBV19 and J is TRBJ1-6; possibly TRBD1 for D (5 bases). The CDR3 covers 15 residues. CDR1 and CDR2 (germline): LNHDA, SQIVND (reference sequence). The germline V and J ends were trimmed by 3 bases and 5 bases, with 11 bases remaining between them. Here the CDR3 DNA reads TGTGCCAGTAGTATTAGGGGTGCGGATAATTCACCCCTCCACTTT. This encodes CASSIRGADNSPLHF.

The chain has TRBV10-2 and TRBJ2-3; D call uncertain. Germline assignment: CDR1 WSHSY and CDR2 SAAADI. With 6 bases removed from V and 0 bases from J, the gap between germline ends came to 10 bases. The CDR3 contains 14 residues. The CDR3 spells CASSPPTSTDTQYF. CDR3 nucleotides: TGCGCCAGCAGCCCACCTACTAGCACAGATACGCAGTATTTT.

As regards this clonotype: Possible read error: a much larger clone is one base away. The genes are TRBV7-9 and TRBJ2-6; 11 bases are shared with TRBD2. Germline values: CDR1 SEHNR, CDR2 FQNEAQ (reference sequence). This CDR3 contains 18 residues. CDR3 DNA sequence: TGTGCCAGCAGTTCACTAGCGGGGGATTCCCCTGGGGCCAGCGTCCTGACTTTC. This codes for CASSSLAGDSPGASVLTF.

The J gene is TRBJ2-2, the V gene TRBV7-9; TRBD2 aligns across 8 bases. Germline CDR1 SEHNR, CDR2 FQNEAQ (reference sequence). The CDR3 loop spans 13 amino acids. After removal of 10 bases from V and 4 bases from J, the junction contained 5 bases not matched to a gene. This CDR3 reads CATGGGFTGELFF. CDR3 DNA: TGTGCCACCGGGGGGGGGTTCACCGGGGAGCTGTTTTTT.